This entry describes one T cell receptor beta chain. This receptor's antigen is unknown. Qualities for individual bases were not recorded, and no much larger clone is one base off. The receptor library was made with the immunoSEQ multiplex PCR assay. The multiplex PCR relied on a mix of 60 forward primers for TCR Vbeta segments and 13 reverse primers for TCR Jbeta segments. Amplification of the CDR3 region of rearranged TCR beta genes was performed with a multiplex PCR assay on genomic DNA. The amplified TCR beta libraries were sequenced on the Illumina HiSeq System as 87-base-pair reads. The paper's data handling went like this. A later analysis counted 75 million to 100 million unique TCR beta chains across the 666 repertoires, and some 12 million of these chains were shared by at least two donors. A nearest-neighbor algorithm error-corrected the raw reads and collapsed the reads into unique sequences, merging closely related sequences to remove PCR and sequencing errors. CDR3 sequences were aligned to IMGT reference sequences to assign V, D and J gene segments. Each retained sequence needed at least a six-nucleotide match to both a V gene segment and a J gene segment. Rearrangements were called productive when the CDR3 lacked stop codons and stayed in frame with V and J; all others were non-productive. Following IMGT convention, CDR3 was defined as the stretch from the second conserved V-encoded cysteine up to the conserved J-encoded phenylalanine. Sequences without an unambiguous match to a single V gene segment were excluded from the earlier analysis of about 630 of the donors. In an earlier analysis of approximately 560 of the donors, a V segment was called functional when productive rearrangements were above 56.7%, and segregating when the standard deviation between donors exceeded 5%. To diagnose cytomegalovirus status from the catalog of TCR beta chain sequences, a statistical classification framework was built. In a later analysis, TCR nucleotide sequences were compared against IMGT/GENE-DB human TR gene sequences so that V and J genes could be assigned. Using the TCRdist pipeline, a later analysis assigned CDR3 sequences along with most-parsimonious VDJ recombination scenarios. A later analysis defined each TCR beta chain by its CDR3 amino acid sequence plus V-gene family, and excluded reads lacking a unique V-gene family. A later analysis removed 592 highly shared, low-generation-probability nucleotide sequences to deal with suspected cross-contamination and a sequencing artifact. For each public chain, a later analysis derived a clonal expansion index from normalized ranks of inferred template counts within each repertoire. Generation probabilities in a later analysis came from a VDJ recombination model fitted to out-of-frame rearrangements, and those results were checked against IGoR. In a later analysis, hypergeometric tests were used to score TCR-TCR, TCR-HLA and TCR-CMV co-occurrence, with a repertoire-size bias correction applied to TCR pairs. False discovery rates were estimated in a later analysis by permuting HLA or CMV assignments 20 times. A later analysis grouped co-occurring TCRs with DBSCAN, adding TCRdist sequence similarity when clustering within HLA-allele-positive subsets. Repertoires with fewer than 30,000 or more than 120,000 public chains were left out of co-occurrence clustering, as were a handful of repertoires with anomalous nucleotide sharing. The table comes from immuneACCESS by way of TCRdb, which keeps in-frame sequences with V and J called. Part of the clones is missing from these tables; in studies checked, under half for an unresolved V gene and the rest for unknown reasons. V, J and clone size reflect that table, while D and trimming were determined from the DNA. In all, the sample holds some 150,000 clones, and about three fifths of those were seen once. Together, the top ten hold 2.5% to 3.5% of the sample.

These data are taken from a study of cytomegalovirus exposure and HLA in healthy donors (TCRdb year 2017). About the investigation overall: In an earlier analysis of under 750 of the donors, 276 Gb of sequence data and roughly 100 million unique TCR beta sequences from roughly 200 million T cells were reported. An early release covering roughly 640 HLA-typed donors comprised about 300 gigabases of sequencing data and around 85 million unique TCR sequences. Of the 300 to 500 genotyped donors, roughly 80% were placed in the genetic ancestry cluster associated with self-reported Caucasian donors. The study was designed to test whether signatures of past pathogen exposure could be identified by cataloging public T cell receptors. The study used immunosequencing to profile the T cell repertoires of 666 subjects and linked those repertoires to cytomegalovirus serostatus. Along with the roughly 610-subject first cohort, a separate validation cohort of over 90 different subjects was used. High-throughput TCR immunosequencing, statistical association of individual TCRs with disease status, and machine learning were combined to predict cytomegalovirus infection status. To study patterns of TCR occurrence, a later analysis re-analyzed previously published TCR beta repertoires from 650 to 750 donors and added high-resolution HLA genotyping. In the later analysis, no new phenotypic data were used to find candidate immune exposures; instead, reliance was placed on TCR beta sequences and their occurrence across donors. An earlier analysis of fewer than 750 of the donors used high-throughput TCR beta sequencing to judge whether each TCR beta V gene segment behaved as functional or pseudogenic. Alongside the repertoire data, information on donor age, sex, ethnicity and CMV serostatus was compiled. In a later genetic analysis, genome-wide SNP genotypes for about three fifths of the 666 donors were used, and that subset was treated as a discovery cohort. Every discovery cohort repertoire had been produced on one sequencing platform. Class I and class II HLA loci were covered by the typing at four-digit resolution. The number of donors typed differed by locus, with about 620-630 for A, B, C, DRB1 and DQB1, roughly 550 for DQA1, 600 to 610 for DPA1, and around 460 for DPB1. A handful of DR-DQ haplotypes were handled as single units for association and clustering because linkage in the cohort was strong. On average, over 200,000 unique TCR beta nucleotide sequences were sequenced per donor among a few hundred genotyped donors of the cohort, with roughly 18% of those sequences being non-productive. Study-level results and caveats: The authors suggested that the approach could potentially be extended to other disease states and immunological phenotypes. Because HLA typing was unavailable for some donors at each locus, only the typed subset was used in association tests. A group of highly shared sequence variants was considered likely to be a technical artifact of the sequencing pipeline. Compared with equally common non-associated chains, HLA-associated TCR beta chains in a later analysis were more clonally expanded and had lower generation probabilities. For the cohort, immune exposure information was limited to CMV serostatus. A later analysis found that TCR association rates varied across HLA loci, with DRB1 alleles showing the most associated TCRs and HLA-C alleles the fewest. In the study, around 160 TCR beta chains were listed as associated with cytomegalovirus. Roughly uniform sequencing depth across donors was assumed in presence/absence analyses, although this assumption may not hold. The earlier analysis of around 600 of the donors excluded around 17 rarely observed V segments, including chromosome 9 orphons, because counts were too low. In a later analysis, more than 15,000 TCR beta sequences were associated with specific HLA alleles at a false discovery rate of 0.05. When HLA alleles, especially DR and DQ, strongly co-occurred, TCR associations were difficult to assign to individual alleles. A further reported finding was that TCR beta sequences accurately predicted the HLA-A and HLA-B alleles for most subjects in the first cohort. In a later genetic analysis, a missense DCLRE1C variant was associated with V-gene and J-gene trimming of TCR beta chains, and the association was replicated in an independent cohort. An earlier analysis of approximately 500 of the donors showed that most TCR beta V segments appeared in productive rearrangements either about 87% or about 30% of the time, which broadly matched IMGT annotations. Some IMGT-functional V segments, including TRBV6-2 and TRBV6-3, could not be distinguished by the 87-base-pair reads and were therefore excluded. In vitro tests confirmed that a few of the cytomegalovirus-associated TCR beta chains recognize cytomegalovirus antigens. Cytomegalovirus status was reported to be diagnosed by the classifier with high specificity and sensitivity in both the original and validation cohorts. Linkage disequilibrium might explain the correlated functional status among segregating V segments, but an unknown experimental factor could not be ruled out. A later analysis reported that several top co-occurrence clusters appeared linked to parvovirus B19, influenza, CMV and Epstein-Barr virus. This cohort had only TCR beta chains sequenced, and the lack of alpha or paired-chain data limited which features could be detected. Most TCR sequences were observed very rarely across donors, whereas some public TCRs were present in many individuals. Compared with the 666-donor mean, donors in an Asian-associated ancestry cluster had fewer N-insertions in productive TCRs, according to a later genetic analysis. In a later analysis, most CMV-associated TCR beta chains were found to appear HLA-restricted, with HLA associations seemingly driven largely by CMV exposure.

V ends up 2 bases short and J 2 bases short, with an unmatched junction base count of 3. Measured from the cysteine to the phenylalanine, the CDR3 is 15 residues long. The entry retains the CDR3 DNA only, 45 bases that are in frame from base 1. As encoded in the germline V gene, CDR1 is SGHVS while CDR2 is FNYEAQ. The cohort consisted of 600 to 750 healthy bone marrow donors. At the time of sampling, all cohort members were nominally healthy, though unrecorded immune exposures were likely present. The donor tested CMV seropositive, placing the donor among the 289 seropositive members of the cohort. Every donor gave a peripheral blood sample, and the peripheral blood mononuclear cells from that sample were used for TCR beta sequencing. Genomic DNA was extracted from the blood cell samples with the Qiagen DNeasy Blood Extraction Kit.

The rearrangement combines TRBV7-6 with TRBJ1-3, with 7 bases matching TRBD1. The material sequenced was PBMCs. This receptor was identified in a woman aged 25-40 years in good health and CMV-seropositive. The nucleotide sequence is TGTGCCAGCAGCTTAAACAGGGGTCCTGGAAACACCATATATTTT. Its amino acids are CASSLNRGPGNTIYF. The full variable domain, completed from the reference TRBV7-6 and TRBJ1-3 proteins outside the CDR3, reads GAGVSQSPRYKVTKRGQDVALRCDPISGHVSLYWYRQALGQGPEFLTYFNYEAQQDKSGLPNDRFSAERPEGSISTLTIQRTEQRDSAMYRCASSLNRGPGNTIYFGEGSWLTVV.